Given below is one T cell receptor beta chain in context. This record comes from a study of cytomegalovirus exposure and HLA in healthy donors. The CDR3 totals 13 residues. CDR1 is SGHAT and CDR2 is FQDESV in the germline V gene (reference sequence). With 3 bases removed from V and 4 bases from J, the gap between germline ends came to 9 bases. Method: immunoSEQ multiplex PCR; TCRdb's copy keeps in-frame clones and lacks some. The sample holds approximately 140,000 clones, 85% to 90% seen once. This chain uses TRBV11-1 with TRBJ1-2, with D unresolved. Sequenced: PBMCs. This receptor was identified in a man aged 18 to 29 in good health and CMV-seronegative. CDR3 in amino acids: CASSLGGGYGYTF. The DNA of the CDR3 is TGTGCCAGCAGCTTGGGAGGCGGCTATGGCTACACCTTC.